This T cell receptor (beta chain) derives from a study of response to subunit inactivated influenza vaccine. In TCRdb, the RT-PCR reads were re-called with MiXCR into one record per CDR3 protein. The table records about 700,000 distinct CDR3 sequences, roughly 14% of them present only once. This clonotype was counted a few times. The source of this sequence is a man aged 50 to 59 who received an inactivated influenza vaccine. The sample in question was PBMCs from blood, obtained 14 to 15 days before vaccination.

The CDR3 reads CATTGKNGNTIYF. CDR3 DNA sequence: TGTGCCACAACAGGGAAAAATGGAAACACCATATATTTT. This chain joins TRBV7-9 and TRBJ1-3, with D tentatively TRBD1 (6 bases). Trimming removed 10 bases at V and 3 bases at J, with 13 bases between. Per germline, CDR1 SEHNR and CDR2 FQNEAQ (reference sequence). The CDR3 runs 13 residues.